A single sample gave rise to the 2 T cell receptor beta chains below, sequenced in a study of OX40 agonist ivuxolimab in advanced cancers. Sequencing was performed with immunoSEQ multiplex PCR; in TCRdb, only in-frame clones are kept and a portion is missing. The sample holds tens of thousands of clones, around 82% seen once. This specimen consisted of CD4+ or CD8+ T cells sorted from blood, obtained in a trial of the OX40 agonist ivuxolimab. Receptor source: an adult with an advanced solid tumor such as melanoma, head and neck, liver or kidney cancer.

This clone was counted a few times. V usage is TRBV19 and J usage is TRBJ2-7; D not resolved. Trimming took off 1 base at V and 0 bases at J, with 13 bases between the two ends. This CDR3 spans 16 amino acids. Germline CDR1 reads LNHDA; CDR2 reads SQIVND (reference sequence). DNA of the CDR3: TGTGCCAGTAGTATAGGCCCTAGGCGGAGCTCCTACGAGCAGTACTTC. Translated, it gives CASSIGPRRSSYEQYF.

V and J are TRBV5-6 and TRBJ1-1; D may be TRBD1 (5 bases). The CDR3 has 14 amino acids. Germline CDR1 reads SGHDT; CDR2 reads YYEEEE. The ends were cut back, 1 base at V and 1 base at J, with 8 bases in the middle. The CDR3, as DNA: TGTGCCAGCAGCTTGCTTCAGGGGAACACTGAAGCTTTCTTT. It encodes CASSLLQGNTEAFF. The full variable domain, completed using reference TRBV5-6 and TRBJ1-1, is DAGVTQSPTHLIKTRGQQVTLRCSPKSGHDTVSWYQQALGQGPQFIFQYYEEEERQRGNFPDRFSGHQFPNYSSELNVNALLLGDSALYLCASSLLQGNTEAFFGQGTRLTVV.